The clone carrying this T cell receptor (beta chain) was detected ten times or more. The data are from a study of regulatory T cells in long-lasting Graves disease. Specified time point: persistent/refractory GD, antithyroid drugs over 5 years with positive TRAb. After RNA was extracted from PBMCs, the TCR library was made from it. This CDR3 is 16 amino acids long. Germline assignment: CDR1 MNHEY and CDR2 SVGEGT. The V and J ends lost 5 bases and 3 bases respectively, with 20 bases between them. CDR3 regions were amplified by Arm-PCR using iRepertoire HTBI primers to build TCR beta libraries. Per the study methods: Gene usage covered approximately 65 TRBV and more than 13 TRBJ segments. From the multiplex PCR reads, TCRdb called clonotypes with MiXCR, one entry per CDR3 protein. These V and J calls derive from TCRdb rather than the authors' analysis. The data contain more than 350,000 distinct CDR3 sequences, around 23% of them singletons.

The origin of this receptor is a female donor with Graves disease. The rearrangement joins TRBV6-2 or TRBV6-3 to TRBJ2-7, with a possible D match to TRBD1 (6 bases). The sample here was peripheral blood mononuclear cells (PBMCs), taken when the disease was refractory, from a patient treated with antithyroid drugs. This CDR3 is CASSEGHRAPLYEQYF. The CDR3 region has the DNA TGTGCCAGCAGTGAAGGACACAGGGCCCCCCTCTACGAGCAGTACTTC.